The 12 T cell receptor beta chains given below trace back to one sample, sequenced in a study of Graves' ophthalmopathy and Graves' hyperthyroidism. The sequenced template was RNA, covering the TCR beta CDR3 region. Second-round multiplex PCR came after a first-round RT-PCR that employed HTBI primers. TCRdb analysed the multiplex PCR reads with MiXCR anew, one entry per CDR3 protein. The data hold about 14,000 distinct CDR3 sequences, with roughly 45% observed a single time. Sequenced sample: peripheral blood. The receptors derive from a woman in her 30s with Graves' ophthalmopathy.

The chain links TRBV20-1 to TRBJ2-7; D remains unclear. V was cut by 3 bases and J by 1 base, with 7 bases left in between. The CDR3 spans 12 residues. CDR1 and CDR2 from the germline V gene are DFQATT and SNEGSKA (reference sequence). CDR3 amino acids: CSARPDSYEQYF. DNA of the CDR3: TGCAGTGCTAGGCCGGATTCCTACGAGCAGTACTTC.

V and J are TRBV24-1 and TRBJ2-2; tentatively, D is TRBD1 (5 bases). Germline CDR1 KGHDR, CDR2 SFDVKD. V shed 6 bases and J shed 0 bases, with 7 bases lying between them. CDR3 length: 14 amino acids. CDR3 sequence (DNA): TGTGCCACCAGTACAGGCCCGAACACCGGGGAGCTGTTTTTT. It yields the protein CATSTGPNTGELFF.

This chain connects TRBV14 to TRBJ2-3, with D unresolved. Germline lookup yields CDR1 SGHDN and CDR2 FVKESK. Trimming took 1 base from V and 5 from J, leaving 16 bases between them. This CDR3 has 16 amino acids. CDR3: CASSQGVRVVGDTQYF. The CDR3, as DNA: TGTGCCAGCAGCCAAGGAGTGCGAGTAGTTGGAGATACGCAGTATTTT.

This clonotype was recorded a few times. The CDR3 here is CASGVSGSADTQYF. CDR3 DNA: TGTGCCAGCGGGGTTAGCGGGAGTGCGGATACGCAGTATTTT. The chain links TRBV6-1 to TRBJ2-3; the match to TRBD2 covers 9 bases. V gave up 8 bases and J gave up 6 bases; unmatched junction bases: 9. CDR3 length equals 14 residues. CDR1 and CDR2 from the germline V gene are MNHNS and SASEGT.

The CDR3 loop reads CATSDSSTSGANVLTF. CDR3 DNA: TGTGCCACCAGTGATTCGTCAACCTCTGGGGCCAACGTCCTGACTTTC. The chain employs TRBV24-1 and TRBJ2-6; D not resolved. CDR1 is KGHDR and CDR2 is SFDVKD in the germline V gene. Trimming took off 2 bases at V and 0 bases at J, with 7 bases between the two ends. This CDR3 has 16 amino acids.

The chain carries TRBV25-1 and TRBJ1-6; perhaps TRBD1 as D (5 bases). This CDR3 region has 14 residues. Germline CDR1 and CDR2: MGHDK and SYGVNS. Trimming left V 2 bases short and J 7 bases short, with 9 bases between. The CDR3 DNA follows: TGTGCCAGCAGTGAAGACAGAGGGAATTCACCCCTCCACTTT. Translated: CASSEDRGNSPLHF.

Many counts were recorded for this clonotype. The rearrangement uses TRBV2 and TRBJ2-7; 11 bases align to TRBD1. The length of the CDR3 is 15 residues. J was trimmed by 6 bases and V by 6 bases; bases with no gene match: 10. CDR1 is SNHLY, CDR2 FYNNEI, per germline. The CDR3 spells CASRDGTGGTGEQYF. CDR3 in DNA: TGTGCCAGCAGAGACGGGACAGGGGGAACGGGCGAGCAGTACTTC.

This clonotype has more than one count but fewer than ten. The chain has TRBV2 and TRBJ2-2; 12 bases are a match to TRBD2. Germline trimming cut 3 bases from V and 8 bases from J; bases unmatched to any gene: 10. Per the germline V gene, CDR1 is SNHLY and CDR2 is FYNNEI. The CDR3 consists of 17 residues. The CDR3 here is CASSDYPSGRGIGELFF. The CDR3 DNA follows: TGTGCCAGCAGTGATTACCCTAGCGGGAGGGGTATAGGGGAGCTGTTTTTT.

Turning to this clonotype: Mismatch with germline at one junction end may stem from a read error. This sequence joins TRBV30 and TRBJ2-5; no firm D call. In germline, CDR1 is GTSNPN, CDR2 SVGIG (reference sequence). CDR3 length: 14 residues. CDR3 residues: CAWSRPAAQEAQCF. In DNA form, the CDR3 reads TGTGCCTGGAGTAGGCCGGCGGCCCAAGAGGCCCAGTGCTTC.

This chain connects TRBV5-5 to TRBJ1-1, with D uncertain. The CDR3 extends over 15 amino acids. Germline CDR1 SGHKS, CDR2 YYEKEE (reference sequence). V lost 0 bases to trimming and J lost 5 bases, with 14 bases between them. The CDR3 is CASSLVLALGTEAFF. Written as DNA, the CDR3 is TGTGCCAGCAGCTTGGTTCTGGCCCTAGGGACTGAAGCTTTCTTT.

This clonotype was seen a handful of times. J is TRBJ1-1 and V is TRBV6-1, with D maybe TRBD1 (6 bases). With 5 bases removed from V and 3 bases from J, the gap between germline ends came to 10 bases. The CDR3 contains 13 residues. From germline, CDR1 is MNHNS and CDR2 SASEGT. This CDR3 is CASSRQVYTEAFF. In DNA, the CDR3 is TGTGCCAGCAGTAGACAGGTGTACACTGAAGCTTTCTTT.

Judged by abundance, this clonotype is medium-sized. V and J are TRBV7-9 and TRBJ2-1; 9 bases fit TRBD1. The CDR3 covers 15 residues. Looked up from germline, CDR1 is SEHNR and CDR2 is FQNEAQ (reference sequence). With 5 bases clipped from V and 4 bases from J, the junction kept 6 bases outside the gene matches. The CDR3 region is CASSPTGTGYNEQFF. CDR3 coding DNA: TGTGCCAGCAGCCCTACCGGGACAGGGTACAATGAGCAGTTCTTC.